This T cell receptor beta chain comes out of a study of T cell changes during pregnancy in multiple sclerosis. Method: immunoSEQ multiplex PCR; TCRdb's copy keeps in-frame clones and lacks some. The table has roughly 93,000 clones, almost 95% seen once. The germline V gene has CDR1 LGHNT and CDR2 FRNRAP. V was clipped by 4 bases and J by 9 bases, with 10 bases between them. There are 12 residues in the CDR3. The rearrangement joins TRBV12-5 to TRBJ2-1, with no clear D. The specimen comprised peripheral blood, sampled after pregnancy. This receptor was taken from a female donor with multiple sclerosis, enrolled in a pregnancy study. The DNA for the CDR3 is TGTGCTAGTGGTTCCATCACGGGTGAGCAGTTCTTC. As protein: CASGSITGEQFF. Full variable domain (missing parts from reference TRBV12-5 and TRBJ2-1): DARVTQTPRHKVTEMGQEVTMRCQPILGHNTVFWYRQTMMQGLELLAYFRNRAPLDDSGMPKDRFSAEMPDATLATLKIQPSEPRDSAVYFCASGSITGEQFFGPGTRLTVL.